This T cell receptor (beta chain) is from a study of Graves' ophthalmopathy and Graves' hyperthyroidism. The CDR3 totals 14 residues. The germline V gene has CDR1 SGHTA and CDR2 FQGNSA. Amplified TCR beta CDR3 regions were obtained using RNA transcripts as template. After a first-round RT-PCR with HTBI primers, a second-round multiplex PCR was run. TCRdb passed the multiplex PCR reads through MiXCR, listing each CDR3 protein once. The repertoire includes around 400,000 distinct CDR3 sequences, 20% to 25% of them detected once, and around 3% sits in the top ten. This clonotype was seen many times. One end of the junction fails to match germline, which may point to a read error.

The receptor was isolated from a woman between 18 and 29 years old with stable Graves' hyperthyroidism. Sequencing used peripheral blood. J is TRBJ2-5 and V is TRBV7-2; D might be TRBD1 or TRBD2, each matching 5 bases. The CDR3 reads CAGSVTGTQETQYF. CDR3 DNA sequence: TGTGCCGGCAGCGTTACCGGGACCCAAGAGACCCAGTACTTC.